This T cell receptor (beta chain) was captured in a study of blood T cell repertoires in COVID-19. Overall study: Sources were T cells, B-cell-depleted T cells, or PBMCs; the material itself was cDNA or gDNA.

CDR3 length: 17 amino acids. Germline CDR1 is SGHDT and CDR2 is YYEEEE. J was trimmed by 5 bases and V by 5 bases; bases with no gene match: 14. Sequenced by immunoSEQ multiplex PCR; TCRdb stores in-frame clones only, minus some. Counted here are fewer than 250,000 clones, 86% occurring once; the ten biggest clones make up around 1.9%. The chain carries TRBV5-6 and TRBJ2-3; TRBD2 agrees at 10 bases. This sequence originates from a woman between 50 and 59 years old who had recovered from COVID-19. The sequenced sample consisted of PBMCs or T cells enriched from blood (not recorded which). The CDR3 sequence is CASSPFQRGGRKDTQYF. CDR3 in DNA: TGTGCCAGCAGTCCCTTCCAGCGGGGGGGCCGAAAAGATACGCAGTATTTT.